This T cell receptor beta chain was sequenced during a study of shared clonotypes between healthy human individuals. In the study overall: The cohort comprised a couple of women and a few men. Their ages spanned 18 to 49 years.

The naive CD8 subset, CD45RO-negative cells positively selected for CCR7, excluded terminally differentiated effector memory CD45RA+ cells. Per sorted-subset replicate PCR, input was 200 to 250 ng DNA, representing roughly 30,000 T cell genomes. Method: immunoSEQ multiplex PCR; TCRdb's copy keeps in-frame clones and lacks some. The sample yields fewer than 800,000 clones, under 95% seen once. Between the trimmed V and J ends, which lost 6 bases and 4 bases, there was a span of 10 bases. The germline V gene has CDR1 MNHEY and CDR2 SVGAGI. The CDR3 has 13 amino acids. The sequenced material came from naive CD8+ T cells sorted from blood. The clonotype comes from a man under 40 in good health. The chain links TRBV6-5 to TRBJ2-1; D remains ambiguous. The CDR3 loop is CASRKTGYNEQFF. CDR3 DNA: TGTGCCAGCAGAAAGACCGGGTACAATGAGCAGTTCTTC.